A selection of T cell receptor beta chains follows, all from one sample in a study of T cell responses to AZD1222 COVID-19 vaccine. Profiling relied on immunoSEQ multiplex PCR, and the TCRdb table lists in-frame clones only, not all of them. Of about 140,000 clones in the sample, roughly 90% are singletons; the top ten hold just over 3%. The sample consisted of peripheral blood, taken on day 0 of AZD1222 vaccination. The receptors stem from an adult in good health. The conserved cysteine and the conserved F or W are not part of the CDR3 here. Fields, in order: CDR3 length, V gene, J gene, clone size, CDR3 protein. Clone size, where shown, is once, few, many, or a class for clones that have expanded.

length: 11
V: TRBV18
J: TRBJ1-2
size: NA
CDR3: ASSPGQDYGYT

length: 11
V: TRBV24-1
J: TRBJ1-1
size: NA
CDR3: ATRGKVGTEAF

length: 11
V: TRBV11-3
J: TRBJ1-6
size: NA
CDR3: ASSLGGNSPLH

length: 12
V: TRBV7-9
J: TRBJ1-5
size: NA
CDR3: ASSLVYWNQPQH

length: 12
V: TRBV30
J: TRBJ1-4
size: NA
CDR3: AWSAPPGNEKLF

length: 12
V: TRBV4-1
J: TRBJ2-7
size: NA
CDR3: ASSQDKGPYEQY

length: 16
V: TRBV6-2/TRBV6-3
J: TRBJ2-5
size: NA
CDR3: ASSYRAAGGPFQETQY

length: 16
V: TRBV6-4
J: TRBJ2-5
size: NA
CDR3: ASSERGLAVTSQETQY

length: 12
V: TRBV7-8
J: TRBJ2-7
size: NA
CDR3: ASSLGSRDYEQY

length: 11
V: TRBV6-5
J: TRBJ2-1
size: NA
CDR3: ASGGRNGNEQF

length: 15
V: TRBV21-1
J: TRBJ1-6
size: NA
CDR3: ASSGEGQSHRNSPLH

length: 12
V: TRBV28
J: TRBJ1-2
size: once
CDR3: ASKPQGGAYGYT

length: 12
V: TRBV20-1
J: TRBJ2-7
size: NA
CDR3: SASPRQGVYEQY

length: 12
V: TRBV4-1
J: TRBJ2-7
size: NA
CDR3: ASSQVGRAYEQY

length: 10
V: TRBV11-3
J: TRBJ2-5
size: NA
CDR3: ASSLTEETQY

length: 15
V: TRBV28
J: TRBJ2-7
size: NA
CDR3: ASSLSPLTSGNYEQY

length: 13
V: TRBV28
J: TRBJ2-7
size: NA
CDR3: ASSPRSGGPYEQY

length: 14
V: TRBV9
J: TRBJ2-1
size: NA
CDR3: ASSPQGELFNNEQF

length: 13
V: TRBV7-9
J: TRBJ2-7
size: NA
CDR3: ASSSGQGYFYEQY

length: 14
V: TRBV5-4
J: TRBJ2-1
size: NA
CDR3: ASSLPVAGEYDEQF

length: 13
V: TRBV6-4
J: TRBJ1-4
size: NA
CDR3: ASSHTGNHNEKLF

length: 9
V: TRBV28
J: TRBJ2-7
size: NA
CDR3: ATLQSYEQY

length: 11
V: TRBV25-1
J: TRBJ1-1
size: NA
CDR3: ASTGPMNTEAF

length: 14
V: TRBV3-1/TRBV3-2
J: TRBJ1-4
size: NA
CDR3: ASSYQPGATNEKLF